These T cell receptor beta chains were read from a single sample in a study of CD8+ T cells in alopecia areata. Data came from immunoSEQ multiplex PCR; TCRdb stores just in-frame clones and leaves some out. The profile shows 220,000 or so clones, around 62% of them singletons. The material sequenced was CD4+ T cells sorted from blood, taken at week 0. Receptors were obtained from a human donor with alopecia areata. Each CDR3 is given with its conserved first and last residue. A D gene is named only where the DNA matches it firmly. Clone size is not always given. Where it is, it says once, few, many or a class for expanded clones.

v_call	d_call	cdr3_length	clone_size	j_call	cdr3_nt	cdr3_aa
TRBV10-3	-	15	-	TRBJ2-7	TGTGCCATCAGTGAATCGACGGGGACCCTCTACGAGCAGTACTTC	CAISESTGTLYEQYF
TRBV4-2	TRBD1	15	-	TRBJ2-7	TGTGCCAGCAGCCCCGGGACAGCGGTCGAGGGCGAGCAGTACTTC	CASSPGTAVEGEQYF
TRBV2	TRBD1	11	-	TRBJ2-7	TGTGCCAGCGGGACAGCCTACGAGCAGTACTTC	CASGTAYEQYF
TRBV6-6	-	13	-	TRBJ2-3	TGTGCCACTTCGAGAGTAGGCACAGATACGCAGTATTTT	CATSRVGTDTQYF
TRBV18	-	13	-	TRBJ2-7	TGTGCCAGCTCACCCGACCCAGCCTACGAGCAGTACTTC	CASSPDPAYEQYF
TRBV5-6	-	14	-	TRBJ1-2	TGTGCCAGCAGCCCGGGACACCCCGATTATGGCTACACCTTC	CASSPGHPDYGYTF
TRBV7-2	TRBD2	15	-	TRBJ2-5	TGTGCCAGCAGCTTACCCCGGGCTAGCGGGGAGACCCAGTACTTC	CASSLPRASGETQYF
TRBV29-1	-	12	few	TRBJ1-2	TGCAGCGCTCGGACTTGGGGAGAGGGCTACACCTTC	CSARTWGEGYTF
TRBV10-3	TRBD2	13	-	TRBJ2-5	TGTGCCATCAGGGGACTAGCGGAAGAGACCCAGTACTTC	CAIRGLAEETQYF
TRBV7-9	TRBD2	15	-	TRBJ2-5	TGTGCCAGCAGCAGCGGGAGGGGGCGTGTAGAGACCCAGTACTTC	CASSSGRGRVETQYF
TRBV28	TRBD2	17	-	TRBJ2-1	TGTGCCAGCAGCACCTCCGGAGCGGGGGGAACCAACAATGAGCAGTTCTTC	CASSTSGAGGTNNEQFF
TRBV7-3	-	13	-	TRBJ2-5	TGTGCCAGCAGCACTGGGGTCCGAGAGACCCAGTACTTC	CASSTGVRETQYF
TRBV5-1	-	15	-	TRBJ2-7	TGCGCCAGCAGCTTGGCTCCTCGGCAGGTCAACGAGCAGTACTTC	CASSLAPRQVNEQYF
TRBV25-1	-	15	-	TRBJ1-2	TGTGCCAGCAGTGAATTGAGTTCCGAAAACTATGGCTACACCTTC	CASSELSSENYGYTF
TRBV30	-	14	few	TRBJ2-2	TGTGCCTGGAGGGGCAGTTCGAACACCGGGGAGCTGTTTTTT	CAWRGSSNTGELFF
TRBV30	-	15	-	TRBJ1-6	TGTGCCACGCGGGGCACGGGCAGGGTTAATTCACCCCTCCACTTT	CATRGTGRVNSPLHF
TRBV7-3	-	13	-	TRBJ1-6	TGTGCCAGCAGCCCGAGTTATAATTCACCCCTCCACTTT	CASSPSYNSPLHF
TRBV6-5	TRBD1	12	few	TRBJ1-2	TGTGCCAGCAGTGGGACAGTCGATGGCTACACCTTC	CASSGTVDGYTF
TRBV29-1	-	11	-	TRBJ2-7	TGCAGCGGCGTGACAGGCACCGCGCAGTACTTC	CSGVTGTAQYF
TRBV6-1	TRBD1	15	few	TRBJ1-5	TGTGCCAGCAGTCCCCGACAGGGTGGCAATCAGCCCCAGCATTTT	CASSPRQGGNQPQHF
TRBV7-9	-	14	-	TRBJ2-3	TGTGCCAGCAGCTCCCCGGGACTGGGAGATACGCAGTATTTT	CASSSPGLGDTQYF
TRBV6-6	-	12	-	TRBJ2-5	TGTGCCAGCAGTTACTCCTTGCGGCCCCAGTACTTC	CASSYSLRPQYF
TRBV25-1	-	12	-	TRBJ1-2	TGTGCCAGCAGAAACGACAGCTATGGCTACACCTTC	CASRNDSYGYTF
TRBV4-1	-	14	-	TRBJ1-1	TGCGCCAGCAGCGCAGTGATGGTCAGCACTGAAGCTTTCTTT	CASSAVMVSTEAFF
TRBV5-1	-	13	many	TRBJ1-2	TGCGCCAGCAGCTTGGAAGAGGGCTATGGCTACACCTTC	CASSLEEGYGYTF
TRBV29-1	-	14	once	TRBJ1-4	TGCAGCGTTGAAGATCTTAGGCGGAATGAAAAACTGTTTTTT	CSVEDLRRNEKLFF
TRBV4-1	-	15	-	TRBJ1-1	TGCGCCAGCAGCCAACTACCACAGGCGAACACTGAAGCTTTCTTT	CASSQLPQANTEAFF
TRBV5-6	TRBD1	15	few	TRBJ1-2	TGTGCCAGCAGCTCAGACAGGGTCGGCGACTATGGCTACACCTTC	CASSSDRVGDYGYTF
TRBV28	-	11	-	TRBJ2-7	TGTGCCAGCAGTTCCCACTACGAGCAGTACTTC	CASSSHYEQYF
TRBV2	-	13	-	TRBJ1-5	TGTGCCACCTCGGGGGGGTTGAATCAGCCCCAGCATTTT	CATSGGLNQPQHF
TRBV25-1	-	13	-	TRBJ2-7	TGTGCCAGCAGGGGGATAGGGGCCCGCGAGCAGTACTTC	CASRGIGAREQYF
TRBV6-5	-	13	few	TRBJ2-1	TGTGCCAGCAGTTACGATACTAGTGGCGAGCAGTTCTTC	CASSYDTSGEQFF
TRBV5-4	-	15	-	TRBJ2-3	TGTGCCAGCAGCTTCGGGGGCTCTAGCACAGATACGCAGTATTTT	CASSFGGSSTDTQYF
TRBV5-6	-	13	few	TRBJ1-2	TGTGCCAGCAGCTTGGGCAGGGACTATGGCTACACCTTC	CASSLGRDYGYTF
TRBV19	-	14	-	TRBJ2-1	TGTGCCAGTAGTTTAGCGAGCTCCTACAATGAGCAGTTCTTC	CASSLASSYNEQFF
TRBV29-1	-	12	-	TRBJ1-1	TGCAGCGTTGAAGGGGGGAACACTGAAGCTTTCTTT	CSVEGGNTEAFF
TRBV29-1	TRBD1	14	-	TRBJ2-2	TGCAGCGTTGTGCCGGACAGGGTGGACGGGGAGCTGTTTTTT	CSVVPDRVDGELFF
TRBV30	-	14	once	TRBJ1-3	TGTGCCTGGAGTGTAGGTTTCTCTGGAAACACCATATATTTT	CAWSVGFSGNTIYF
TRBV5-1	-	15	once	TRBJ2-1	TGCGCCAGCATCCCTTCTAGTTTAAGTTACAATGAGCAGTTCTTC	CASIPSSLSYNEQFF
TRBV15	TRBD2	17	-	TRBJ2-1	TGTGCCACCAGCAGAGATTTGGCGGGAGGGAGGTCGAATGAGCAGTTCTTC	CATSRDLAGGRSNEQFF
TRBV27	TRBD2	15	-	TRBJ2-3	TGTGCCAGCAGTTTCTCGCGGGAGGGATTAGATACGCAGTATTTT	CASSFSREGLDTQYF